This entry lists 7 T cell receptor beta chains sequenced from one sample in a study of T cell changes during pregnancy in multiple sclerosis. The method was immunoSEQ multiplex PCR; TCRdb's version includes in-frame clones alone and lacks a portion of them. The sample has about 98,000 clones, 92% seen once. Sequencing was performed on peripheral blood, taken after pregnancy. The receptors originated from a female donor in good health, enrolled as a control in a pregnancy study.

This rearrangement joins TRBV28 to TRBJ1-2; D may be TRBD1 (5 bases). This CDR3 is built from 15 residues. CDR1 and CDR2 (germline): MDHEN, SYDVKM. V was trimmed by 6 bases and J by 7 bases, leaving 21 bases between them. In DNA form, the CDR3 reads TGTGCCAGCAGCATAGCACTGGCAGGGAATCCTGGCTACACCTTC. Its protein product is CASSIALAGNPGYTF.

This rearrangement joins TRBV5-1 to TRBJ2-1; 9 bases match TRBD2. Unmatched junction bases numbered 10, after V lost 4 bases and J lost 5 bases. Per germline, CDR1 SGHRS and CDR2 YFSETQ. This CDR3 comprises 16 residues. The CDR3 region is CASSLGSGSGNNEQFF. CDR3 DNA sequence: TGCGCCAGCAGCCTAGGTAGCGGGAGTGGCAACAATGAGCAGTTCTTC.

This CDR3 is CASTPGWDYGYTF. CDR3 in DNA: TGTGCCAGTACACCAGGGTGGGACTATGGCTACACCTTC. The V call is TRBV19, the J call TRBJ1-2, with D perhaps TRBD1 (5 bases). Between the trimmed V and J ends, which lost 7 bases and 3 bases, there was a span of 12 bases. Germline V lookup: CDR1 LNHDA, CDR2 SQIVND (reference sequence). This CDR3 comprises 13 residues.

This clone was seen once. V and J are TRBV4-1 and TRBJ2-7, with D uncertain. Trimming took off 1 base at V and 4 bases at J, with 14 bases between the two ends. CDR3 length: 15 amino acids. CDR1 MGHRA and CDR2 YSYEKL come from the germline V gene. CDR3: CASSQVRSATYEQYF. The CDR3 DNA reads TGCGCCAGCAGCCAAGTGAGGTCGGCGACTTACGAGCAGTACTTC.

J is TRBJ2-7 and V is TRBV11-2; TRBD2 agrees at 8 bases. This CDR3 has 15 amino acids. The junction had 14 bases not matched to a gene; V was cut back by 8 bases and J by 5 bases. Per germline, CDR1 SGHAT and CDR2 FQNNGV. CDR3 bases: TGTGCCAGCGGGGGACTCCGGGGGGGCCGGGACGAGCAGTACTTC. Protein: CASGGLRGGRDEQYF. The full variable domain, completed using reference TRBV11-2 and TRBJ2-7, is EAGVAQSPRYKIIEKRQSVAFWCNPISGHATLYWYQQILGQGPKLLIQFQNNGVVDDSQLPKDRFSAERLKGVDSTLKIQPAKLEDSAVYLCASGGLRGGRDEQYFGPGTRLTVT.

This clone was detected only once. The J gene is TRBJ2-1, the V gene TRBV6-1; the match to TRBD2 covers 11 bases. V was clipped by 3 bases and J by 6 bases; unmatched bases: 10. Germline V CDR1 and CDR2: MNHNS, SASEGT. This CDR3 contains 17 residues. CDR3 sequence: CASSETFTSGGINEQFF. DNA for the CDR3: TGTGCCAGCAGTGAGACCTTTACTAGCGGGGGAATCAATGAGCAGTTCTTC.

The chain employs TRBV7-9 and TRBJ2-1; D is unresolved. CDR3 length: 15 residues. V gave up 3 bases and J gave up 0 bases, with 9 bases separating them. Germline V lookup: CDR1 SEHNR, CDR2 FQNEAQ (reference sequence). The CDR3 sequence is CASSFVTSSYNEQFF. In DNA form, the CDR3 reads TGTGCCAGCAGCTTCGTAACGAGCTCCTACAATGAGCAGTTCTTC.